A single TCR beta chain is shown here with its context. Its antigen is still unknown. Germline values: CDR1 SGHVS, CDR2 FQNEAQ. This CDR3 has 15 amino acids. The ends lost 0 bases at V and 6 bases at J; junction bases unmatched: 2. The data were taken from a study of OX40 agonist ivuxolimab in advanced cancers. As for the study in general: An agonistic anti-OX40 (CD134) antibody, ivuxolimab, was used to treat the patients. Patients achieving partial responses numbered three: one hepatocellular carcinoma case and two cutaneous melanoma cases. Study-wide findings and caveats: Among the lowest peripheral clonal expansion occurred in 0.1-3.0 mg/kg partial responders. Both CD4+ and CD8+ T cell populations in blood had undergone clonal expansion by week 6 at 0.1 to 3.0 mg/kg.

Sequencing was performed with immunoSEQ multiplex PCR; in TCRdb, only in-frame clones are kept and a portion is missing. Of 54,000 or so clones listed, about 87% were seen once; the top ten hold around 2.1%. The origin of this receptor is an adult with an advanced solid tumor such as melanoma, head and neck, liver or kidney cancer. The sequenced sample was CD4+ or CD8+ T cells sorted from blood, obtained in a trial of the OX40 agonist ivuxolimab. The chain uses TRBV7-8 and TRBJ2-2; 9 positions match TRBD2. The DNA for the CDR3 is TGTGCCAGCAGCTTAGCTCTAGCGGGGTCCGGGGAGCTGTTTTTT. Residues: CASSLALAGSGELFF.